This TCR beta chain was identified during a study of cytomegalovirus exposure and HLA in healthy donors (dated by TCRdb to the late 2010s). Describing the broader study: According to an earlier analysis of 587 of the donors, about 179 million T cells yielded 95 million to 140 million unique TCR beta sequences and about 300 Gb of sequence data. The study profiled the T cell repertoires of 666 subjects by immunosequencing and related them to cytomegalovirus serostatus. Donor age, sex, ethnicity and CMV serostatus were compiled alongside the repertoire data. The study combined high-throughput TCR immunosequencing, statistical association of individual TCRs with disease status, and machine learning to predict cytomegalovirus infection status. About 300 gigabases of sequencing data and tens of millions of unique TCR sequences were included in an early release covering 550 to 800 HLA-typed donors. Along with the approximately 650-subject first cohort, a separate validation cohort of more than 90 different subjects was used. The number of donors typed differed by locus, with 629-630 for A, B, C, DRB1 and DQB1, more than 500 for DQA1, 600 to 610 for DPA1, and approximately 470 for DPB1. Among some 400 genotyped donors of the cohort, an average of 235,054 unique TCR beta nucleotide sequences were sequenced per donor, roughly a sixth of them non-productive. Of the roughly 400 genotyped donors, approximately 81% were placed in the genetic ancestry cluster associated with self-reported Caucasian donors. In an earlier analysis of 550 to 700 of the donors, high-throughput TCR beta sequencing was used to judge whether each TCR beta V gene segment behaved as functional or pseudogenic. The study aimed to test whether signatures of past pathogen exposure could be identified by cataloging public T cell receptors. Rather than drawing on any new phenotypic data, the later analysis identified candidate immune exposures from TCR beta sequences and the way those sequences occurred across donors. Class I and class II HLA loci were covered by the typing at four-digit resolution. To study patterns of TCR occurrence, a later analysis re-analyzed previously published TCR beta repertoires from 500 to 850 donors and added high-resolution HLA genotyping. Roughly 5 DR-DQ haplotypes were handled as single units for association and clustering because linkage in the cohort was strong. Every repertoire in the discovery cohort had been generated on one and the same sequencing platform. In a later genetic analysis, genome-wide SNP genotypes for about 60% of the 666 donors were used, and that subset was treated as a discovery cohort.

The library was built by means of the immunoSEQ multiplex PCR assay. The multiplex PCR relied on a mix of 60 forward primers for TCR Vbeta segments and 13 reverse primers for TCR Jbeta segments. A multiplex PCR assay on genomic DNA amplified the CDR3 region of rearranged TCR beta genes. The amplified TCR beta libraries were sequenced on the Illumina HiSeq System as 87-base-pair reads. Under the source paper's analysis protocol: Across the 700 or so repertoires, a later analysis counted some 80 million unique TCR beta chains, 8.5 million to 12 million of which were shared by at least two donors. Raw reads were error-corrected and collapsed into unique sequences by a nearest-neighbor algorithm in which closely related sequences were merged to remove PCR and sequencing errors. Alignment of CDR3 sequences to IMGT reference sequences was used to assign V, D and J gene segments. For a sequence to be retained, a match of at least six nucleotides was required to both a V gene segment and a J gene segment. Rearrangements were called productive when the CDR3 lacked stop codons and stayed in frame with V and J; all others were non-productive. Following IMGT convention, CDR3 was defined as the stretch from the second conserved V-encoded cysteine up to the conserved J-encoded phenylalanine. In an earlier analysis of 500 to 650 of the donors, sequences lacking an unambiguous match to a single V gene segment were excluded. An earlier analysis of a few hundred of the donors called V segments functional above 56.7% productive rearrangements and segregating when the between-donor standard deviation exceeded 5%. A statistical classification framework was built for diagnosing cytomegalovirus status from the catalog of TCR beta chain sequences. V and J gene assignment, in a later analysis, came from comparing TCR nucleotide sequences with IMGT/GENE-DB human TR gene sequences. In a later analysis, CDR3 sequences and most-parsimonious VDJ recombination scenarios were assigned using the TCRdist pipeline. In a later analysis, each TCR beta chain was defined by its CDR3 amino acid sequence together with its V-gene family, and reads without a unique V-gene family were excluded. In a later analysis, around 650 highly shared, low-generation-probability nucleotide sequences were removed to address suspected cross-contamination and a sequencing artifact. A later analysis calculated a clonal expansion index for each public chain from normalized within-repertoire ranks of inferred template counts. Generation probabilities in a later analysis came from a VDJ recombination model fitted to out-of-frame rearrangements, and those results were checked against IGoR. In a later analysis, hypergeometric tests were used to score TCR-TCR, TCR-HLA and TCR-CMV co-occurrence, with a repertoire-size bias correction applied to TCR pairs. False discovery rates were estimated in a later analysis by permuting HLA or CMV assignments 20 times. A later analysis grouped co-occurring TCRs with DBSCAN, adding TCRdist sequence similarity when clustering within HLA-allele-positive subsets. For co-occurrence clustering, repertoires with fewer than 30,000 or more than 120,000 public chains were excluded, along with roughly five repertoires with anomalous nucleotide sharing. TCRdb provides this immuneACCESS table in a form limited to in-frame rearrangements. Some clones are lacking; in checked studies, under half of them reflect an unresolved V gene, and why the rest are absent is not known. V and J calls and clone size are given by that table; D and trimming were obtained from the DNA. The sample data list approximately 150,000 clones, and roughly 87% of these were observed just once. Around 0.54% of the sample rests with the top ten.

The research as a whole found: In a later analysis, HLA-associated TCR beta chains showed more clonal expansion and lower generation probabilities than non-associated chains that were equally common. The cohort was sequenced for TCR beta chains only, and without alpha or paired-chain data the features that could be detected were limited. When HLA alleles, especially DR and DQ, strongly co-occurred, attributing TCR associations to individual alleles was difficult. Linkage disequilibrium might explain the correlated functional status among segregating V segments, but an unknown experimental factor could not be excluded. In an earlier analysis of some 640 of the donors, most TCR beta V segments were observed in productive rearrangements about 90% or about 30% of the time, broadly matching IMGT annotations. The presence/absence analyses assumed that sequencing depth was roughly uniform across donors, and that assumption may not be true. A later analysis found that TCR association rates varied across HLA loci, with DRB1 alleles showing the most associated TCRs and HLA-C alleles the fewest. Three of the identified cytomegalovirus-associated TCR beta chains were confirmed in vitro to be specific for cytomegalovirus antigens. A group of highly shared sequence variants was considered likely to be a technical artifact of the sequencing pipeline. An association between a missense DCLRE1C variant and V-gene and J-gene trimming of TCR beta chains was found in a later genetic analysis and replicated in an independent cohort. The authors suggested that the approach could potentially be generalized to other disease states and immunological phenotypes. A later analysis found that most CMV-associated TCR beta chains appeared HLA-restricted, with HLA associations seemingly driven largely by CMV exposure. Because some donors lacked HLA typing at each locus, the association tests relied only on the typed subset. A further reported finding was that TCR beta sequences accurately predicted the HLA-A and HLA-B alleles for most subjects in the first cohort. Because counts were too low, seventeen rarely observed V segments, including chromosome 9 orphons, were excluded from the earlier analysis of about 500 of the donors. The only immune exposure information available for the cohort was CMV serostatus. Because the 87-base-pair reads could not distinguish some IMGT-functional V segments, including TRBV6-2 and TRBV6-3, those segments were excluded. A later analysis reported that several top co-occurrence clusters appeared linked to parvovirus B19, influenza, CMV and Epstein-Barr virus. In both the original and validation cohorts, the classifier was reported to diagnose cytomegalovirus status with high specificity and sensitivity. Most TCR sequences were observed very rarely across donors, whereas some public TCRs were present in many individuals. A total of fewer than 200 TCR beta chains were listed by the study as associated with cytomegalovirus. According to a later genetic analysis, donors in an Asian-associated ancestry cluster had fewer N-insertions in productive TCRs than the approximately 700-donor mean. A later analysis associated 15,000 to 20,000 TCR beta sequences with specific HLA alleles at a false discovery rate of 0.05.

In total, around 600 healthy bone marrow donors made up the cohort. All cohort members were sampled while nominally healthy, although unrecorded immune exposures were likely present. The donor tested CMV seronegative and was one of the 352 seronegative cohort members. Each donor provided a peripheral blood sample, and peripheral blood mononuclear cells were used for TCR beta sequencing. Genomic DNA extraction from the blood cell samples was performed with the Qiagen DNeasy Blood Extraction Kit. To note about this clone: Its antigen is currently not known. Per-base qualities were not stored, and no clone one base away is much larger.

Spanning cysteine to phenylalanine, the CDR3 consists of 14 amino acids. The DNA shown is the 42-base CDR3, in frame from base 1. The junction shows trimming of 0 bases on V and 3 bases on J, and the gene matches do not reach 1 base of it. For CDR1 and CDR2, the germline V gene (reference sequence) lists SGHNT and YYREEE. The TCR was taken from a woman between 40 and 55 years old in good health and CMV-seronegative. Sequencing was carried out using PBMCs. The sequence joins TRBV5-4 to TRBJ1-1, and TRBD1 matches 8 of the central bases. For the CDR3, the sequence is CASSLETGDTEAFF. The nucleotides read TGTGCCAGCAGCTTGGAGACAGGGGACACTGAAGCTTTCTTT.